This T cell receptor (beta chain) comes out of a study of Ad26.COV2.S vaccination and SARS-CoV-2 variants. As to treatment: roughly 19 received Ad26.COV2.S at low or high dose, single or two shots; about five received placebo; per-sample allocation not given. Sampling happened 63 days after the first vaccine or placebo injection. The CDR3 runs 15 residues. V shed 0 bases, J shed 8 bases, and the junction held 7 bases outside the gene matches. Germline V gives CDR1 SGHVS, CDR2 FNYEAQ. This table comes from immunoSEQ multiplex PCR, and its TCRdb copy is limited to in-frame clones, with some not included. This table has about 350,000 clones, approximately 86% appearing once.

The sequence came from a person aged 18-65 years who received the Ad26.COV2.S COVID-19 vaccine or a placebo. The source was peripheral blood, collected in a trial of Ad26.COV2.S vaccine versus placebo. The rearrangement links TRBV7-6 to TRBJ1-2, with 9 bases fitting TRBD1. The CDR3 DNA follows: TGTGCCAGCAGCTTAGCCGGGACAGGGATTGACGGCTACACCTTC. Translation: CASSLAGTGIDGYTF.